These 30 T cell receptor beta chains share one sample of origin, sequenced in a study of T cell responses to AZD1222 COVID-19 vaccine (dated by TCRdb to the early 2020s). The library was generated by the immunoSEQ multiplex PCR assay. In its TCRdb copy, this immuneACCESS table keeps in-frame sequences only and misses some clones. Where compared with another copy, unresolved V genes explain less than half of these, and the others have no known cause. The sample table records 250,000 to 300,000 clones; 94% of these occur just once. About 0.5% of the sample is held by the ten biggest clonotypes. The sample's time point label is to be understood as: about 28 days (+/-7) after the second vaccine dose. The source was peripheral blood, collected 28 days after the second AZD1222 dose. The receptor set was obtained from an adult who received the AZD1222 COVID-19 vaccine.

The rearrangement joins TRBV4-3 to TRBJ2-7; D is uncertain. This CDR3 region has 14 residues. Germline assignment: CDR1 LGHNA and CDR2 YSLEER. Between the trimmed V and J ends, which lost 0 bases and 3 bases, there was a span of 9 bases. The CDR3 protein is CASSQDMAVYEQYF. CDR3 bases: TGCGCCAGCAGCCAAGATATGGCAGTCTACGAGCAGTACTTC.

The chain recombines TRBV28 with TRBJ1-5; D possibly corresponds to TRBD1 (5 bases). Germline V lookup: CDR1 MDHEN, CDR2 SYDVKM. The CDR3 spans 12 residues. Deletions cut 1 base from V and 11 bases from J, with 9 bases between. The CDR3: CASSLYGGTQHF. The CDR3 nucleotides read TGTGCCAGCAGTTTATATGGGGGGACCCAGCATTTT. The whole variable domain, remainder taken from reference TRBV28 and TRBJ1-5, is DVKVTQSSRYLVKRTGEKVFLECVQDMDHENMFWYRQDPGLGLRLIYFSYDVKMKEKGDIPEGYSVSREKKERFSLILESASTNQTSMYLCASSLYGGTQHFGDGTRLSIL.

The J gene is TRBJ1-2, the V gene TRBV5-5, with a weak D call TRBD1 (5 bases). Germline V CDR1 and CDR2: SGHKS, YYEKEE (reference sequence). The CDR3 totals 13 residues. Trimming took off 5 bases at V and 1 base at J, with 9 bases between the two ends. CDR3 sequence: CASRDSLNYGYTF. The CDR3 DNA reads as TGTGCCAGCAGAGACAGCCTTAACTATGGCTACACCTTC.

This clone was recorded only once. The V gene is TRBV19, the J gene TRBJ2-7, with D tentatively TRBD1 (8 bases). Trimming removed 6 bases from V and 5 bases from J, with 17 bases in between. Per the germline V gene, CDR1 is LNHDA and CDR2 is SQIVND (reference sequence). CDR3 length: 14 amino acids. In DNA, the CDR3 is TGTGCCAGTAGAATGACAGGGGAGGGGGACGAGCAGTACTTC. Its translation: CASRMTGEGDEQYF. The full variable domain, in which reference TRBV19 and TRBJ2-7 provide the parts outside the CDR3, is DGGITQSPKYLFRKEGQNVTLSCEQNLNHDAMYWYRQDPGQGLRLIYYSQIVNDFQKGDIAEGYSVSREKKESFPLTVTSAQKNPTAFYLCASRMTGEGDEQYFGPGTRLTVT.

J is TRBJ1-1 and V is TRBV10-3; TRBD1 matches at 7 bases. This CDR3 is 14 amino acids long. CDR1 is ENHRY and CDR2 is SYGVKD in the germline V gene. The ends lost 6 bases at V and 1 base at J; junction bases unmatched: 5. Written as DNA, the CDR3 is TGTGCCATCAGCGGGGGACAGTCGAACACTGAAGCTTTCTTT. This codes for CAISGGQSNTEAFF.

This sequence joins TRBV7-9 and TRBJ2-1, with 7 nucleotides matching TRBD1. Germline CDR1 SEHNR, CDR2 FQNEAQ (reference sequence). This CDR3 is built from 16 residues. Trimming at V came to 1 base and at J to 6 bases, leaving 9 bases not matched to a gene. DNA for the CDR3: TGTGCCAGCAGCTTAGTCAAAGGGGGCCGGGCCAATGAGCAGTTCTTC. It translates to CASSLVKGGRANEQFF. The variable domain in full, with the rest retrieved from reference TRBV7-9 and TRBJ2-1, is DTGVSQNPRHKITKRGQNVTFRCDPISEHNRLYWYRQTLGQGPEFLTYFQNEAQLEKSRLLSDRFSAERPKGSFSTLEIQRTEQGDSAMYLCASSLVKGGRANEQFFGPGTRLTVL.

The chain is built from TRBV7-9 and TRBJ2-1; either TRBD1 or TRBD2 may fit D (6 bases each). The length of the CDR3 is 15 residues. Trimming stripped 2 bases from V and 7 bases from J, with 15 bases between. CDR1 SEHNR and CDR2 FQNEAQ come from the germline V gene (reference sequence). Here the CDR3 DNA reads TGTGCCAGCAGCTTAAAGGGGGGACCCTTAAATGAGCAGTTCTTC. Translation gives CASSLKGGPLNEQFF.

The V and J genes are TRBV6-1 and TRBJ1-5; perhaps TRBD1 as D (6 bases). The CDR3 sequence is 15 residues long. Trimming removed 3 bases at V and 1 base at J, with 10 bases between. Germline V gene data show CDR1 as MNHNS and CDR2 as SASEGT. CDR3 residues: CASSEAGVSNQPQHF. The CDR3 DNA is TGTGCCAGCAGTGAGGCAGGGGTAAGCAATCAGCCCCAGCATTTT.

The chain employs TRBV9 and TRBJ1-2; 7 bases map to TRBD1. With 2 bases clipped from V and 0 bases from J, the junction kept 4 bases outside the gene matches. This CDR3 is 15 amino acids long. Germline V lookup: CDR1 SGDLS, CDR2 YYNGEE. The chain's CDR3 is CASSVGQRANYGYTF. The DNA of the CDR3 is TGTGCCAGCAGCGTGGGACAGAGGGCTAACTATGGCTACACCTTC.

The chain has TRBV2 and TRBJ1-1; D is uncertain. This CDR3 spans 12 amino acids. Trimming took 8 bases from V and 1 from J, leaving 8 bases between them. The germline V gene encodes CDR1 SNHLY and CDR2 FYNNEI. The CDR3 DNA reads TGTGCCAGCTCGAGGGAGAACACTGAAGCTTTCTTT. This gives the protein CASSRENTEAFF.

The table lists this clone with a count of one. The chain joins TRBV5-1 to TRBJ1-4; TRBD1 is a possible D gene (6 bases). The V gene's germline CDR1 is SGHRS and CDR2 YFSETQ. V was shortened by 4 bases and J by 1 base, with 11 bases between the two germline ends. The CDR3 loop spans 15 amino acids. The CDR3 nucleotides read TGCGCCAGCAGCCTCACAGGGCTAACTAATGAAAAACTGTTTTTT. Residues: CASSLTGLTNEKLFF. Looking up the rest from reference TRBV5-1 and TRBJ1-4 gives the full variable domain: KAGVTQTPRYLIKTRGQQVTLSCSPISGHRSVSWYQQTPGQGLQFLFEYFSETQRNKGNFPGRFSGRQFSNSRSEMNVSTLELGDSALYLCASSLTGLTNEKLFFGSGTQLSVL.

The chain recombines TRBV28 with TRBJ1-6; D is unclear. Germline values: CDR1 MDHEN, CDR2 SYDVKM. V was clipped by 11 bases and J by 8 bases, with 16 bases between them. This CDR3 is 13 amino acids long. This CDR3 reads CAAGRTQDSPLHF. CDR3 DNA: TGTGCCGCGGGCAGGACCCAGGATTCACCCCTCCACTTT.

The chain couples TRBV2 to TRBJ2-7; 9 bases are shared with TRBD1. Germline V lookup: CDR1 SNHLY, CDR2 FYNNEI. Germline trimming cut 8 bases from V and 1 base from J; bases unmatched to any gene: 3. CDR3 length: 13 residues. For the CDR3, the DNA is TGTGCCAGCGGGACAGGGACTTCCTACGAGCAGTACTTC. Translation: CASGTGTSYEQYF.

This chain uses TRBV7-9 with TRBJ1-6; D possibly corresponds to TRBD1 (6 bases). The CDR3 totals 14 residues. CDR1 SEHNR and CDR2 FQNEAQ come from the germline V gene (reference sequence). Trimming pared 4 bases from V and 6 bases from J, leaving 10 bases between. DNA of the CDR3: TGTGCCAGCAGCTGGCGGACAGCTAATTCACCCCTCCACTTT. Translation gives CASSWRTANSPLHF. The whole variable domain, remainder taken from reference TRBV7-9 and TRBJ1-6, is DTGVSQNPRHKITKRGQNVTFRCDPISEHNRLYWYRQTLGQGPEFLTYFQNEAQLEKSRLLSDRFSAERPKGSFSTLEIQRTEQGDSAMYLCASSWRTANSPLHFGNGTRLTVT.

The chain joins TRBV6-5 to TRBJ1-2; D is possibly TRBD1 (6 bases). CDR1 and CDR2 (germline): MNHEY, SVGAGI. V was pared by 7 bases and J by 4 bases, with 16 bases between. The CDR3 extends over 14 amino acids. CDR3 region: CASIPVGGGYGYTF. DNA for the CDR3: TGTGCCAGCATCCCCGTAGGGGGGGGCTATGGCTACACCTTC.

This clone occurred once. This rearrangement joins TRBV7-9 to TRBJ2-7; TRBD1 is a possible D gene (5 bases). The CDR3 consists of 13 residues. Looked up from germline, CDR1 is SEHNR and CDR2 is FQNEAQ (reference sequence). Trimming took off 2 bases at V and 6 bases at J, with 11 bases between the two ends. The CDR3 sequence is CASSLKGEVEQYF. The CDR3, as DNA: TGTGCCAGCAGCTTAAAAGGGGAAGTCGAGCAGTACTTC.

The chain recombines TRBV7-9 with TRBJ1-2; 7 nucleotides agree with TRBD1. CDR1 is SEHNR, CDR2 FQNEAQ, per germline (reference sequence). V was clipped by 2 bases and J by 7 bases; unmatched bases: 13. The CDR3 loop spans 16 amino acids. The CDR3 spells CASSLKGGQSTGGYTF. DNA of the CDR3: TGTGCCAGCAGCTTAAAGGGGGGACAGTCAACTGGTGGCTACACCTTC.

The rearrangement uses TRBV5-1 and TRBJ1-2; 11 nucleotides line up with TRBD1. The CDR3 extends over 15 amino acids. Losses at the gene ends were 4 bases for V and 4 bases for J; bases not matched to a gene: 6. In germline, CDR1 is SGHRS, CDR2 YFSETQ. CDR3 region: CASSPRTGGIYGYTF. CDR3 coding DNA: TGCGCCAGCAGCCCACGGACAGGGGGCATCTATGGCTACACCTTC.

As concerns this clone: At one end the junction does not follow the germline gene, possibly because of a read error. V and J are TRBV28 and TRBJ1-5; D remains unclear. Per germline, CDR1 MDHEN and CDR2 SYDVKM. The CDR3 has 12 residues. The CDR3 nucleotides read TGTGCCAGCAGTTTAGAGGTGAGACCTTCGGATTTT. Its translation is CASSLEVRPSDF.

This chain links TRBV25-1 with TRBJ2-7; 7 positions agree with TRBD1. Per the germline V gene, CDR1 is MGHDK and CDR2 is SYGVNS. CDR3 size: 11 residues. Trimming took 4 bases from V and 6 from J; bases not matched to a gene: 0. The DNA of the CDR3 is TGTGCCAGCAGTGCAGGGGGCGAGCAGTACTTC. It encodes CASSAGGEQYF.

J is TRBJ1-5 and V is TRBV28, with D hard to call. Trimming pared 6 bases from V and 4 bases from J, leaving 16 bases between. CDR3 size: 15 residues. Germline CDR1 is MDHEN and CDR2 is SYDVKM. CDR3 amino acids: CASRGFIGFNQPQHF. As DNA, the CDR3 is TGTGCCAGCAGGGGATTCATCGGATTTAATCAGCCCCAGCATTTT.

The chain couples TRBV6-5 to TRBJ2-7; 7 bases are a match to TRBD1. CDR1 and CDR2 (germline): MNHEY, SVGAGI. Trimming at V came to 8 bases and at J to 0 bases, leaving 7 bases not matched to a gene. The CDR3 extends over 14 amino acids. Here the CDR3 reads CASFKWDSSYEQYF. For the CDR3, the DNA is TGTGCCAGCTTTAAATGGGACAGCTCCTACGAGCAGTACTTC.

This clone was detected only once. This chain joins TRBV5-1 and TRBJ2-3; D is perhaps TRBD2 (6 bases). The V end was cut by 0 bases, the J end by 2 bases, with 13 bases between. The germline V gene encodes CDR1 SGHRS and CDR2 YFSETQ. CDR3 length: 16 amino acids. Written as DNA, the CDR3 is TGCGCCAGCAGCTTGGCGAGCCGGGGGACCACAGATACGCAGTATTTT. The encoded protein is CASSLASRGTTDTQYF.

The DNA of the CDR3 is TGTGCCAGCAGTTCCCTTCCCCGTGACGGGATTGGCTACACCTTC. As protein: CASSSLPRDGIGYTF. The genes are TRBV28 and TRBJ1-2; D is ambiguous. The CDR3 has 15 amino acids. Germline loops: CDR1 MDHEN, CDR2 SYDVKM. Trimming cost V 4 bases and J 7 bases, with 19 bases left between them.

For this clone: At one of its ends the junction is not consistent with the germline gene, which may arise from a read error. This sequence joins TRBV15 and TRBJ1-3; D is uncertain. The germline V gene encodes CDR1 LNHNV and CDR2 YYDKDF (reference sequence). The CDR3 has 12 amino acids. CDR3 bases: TGTGCCACCAGCAGAGATCGTTCGGATGTAAATTTT. As protein: CATSRDRSDVNF.

The chain carries TRBV28 and TRBJ1-2, with D hard to call. Trimming removed 6 bases from V and 5 bases from J, with 10 bases in between. This CDR3 comprises 12 residues. The V gene's germline CDR1 is MDHEN and CDR2 SYDVKM. CDR3 sequence: CASSHSGYGYTF. In DNA form, the CDR3 reads TGTGCCAGCAGCCACAGTGGGTATGGCTACACCTTC.

The CDR3 is CASSFGSWGDQPQHF. In nucleotides, the CDR3 is TGTGCCAGCAGCTTCGGGAGTTGGGGGGATCAGCCCCAGCATTTT. The chain carries TRBV7-2 and TRBJ1-5, with D possibly TRBD1 on 5 matching bases. V was cut by 3 bases and J by 5 bases, with 14 bases left in between. Germline V gene sequence: CDR1 SGHTA, CDR2 FQGNSA. The CDR3 has 15 residues.

CDR3 protein: CASSAGQPQHF. As DNA, the CDR3 is TGTGCCAGTAGTGCGGGTCAGCCCCAGCATTTT. The chain uses TRBV19 and TRBJ1-5; D gene uncertain. V was clipped by 5 bases and J by 6 bases, with 5 bases between them. The CDR3 extends over 11 amino acids. Germline V lookup: CDR1 LNHDA, CDR2 SQIVND (reference sequence).

The chain joins TRBV28 to TRBJ1-5; D ambiguous. The CDR3 is 17 residues long. V was cut by 1 base and J by 4 bases, with 17 bases left in between. Germline V gene sequence: CDR1 MDHEN, CDR2 SYDVKM. The CDR3 here is CASSLSRRRVGNQPQHF. The CDR3 nucleotides read TGTGCCAGCAGTTTATCCCGAAGAAGGGTGGGGAATCAGCCCCAGCATTTT.

CDR3: CATSDGGRGIDTIYF. The CDR3 region has the DNA TGTGCCACCAGCGACGGCGGCAGGGGCATAGACACCATATATTTT. This chain uses TRBV15 with TRBJ1-3; D possibly corresponds to TRBD1 (6 bases). V shed 5 bases and J shed 8 bases, with 19 bases lying between them. The CDR3 has 15 amino acids. Germline V gives CDR1 LNHNV, CDR2 YYDKDF (reference sequence).